These 26 T cell receptor beta chains came from one sample sequenced in a study of T-cell reconstitution after alpha-beta-depleted transplantation in children. Study results and limitations: There were reportedly several hundred expanded graft clones from which alpha-beta T cells came about two months after transplant.

Antigens for these TCRs are unknown. For TCRbeta, the library was prepared with unique molecular identifiers. MiXCR was run by TCRdb on the PCR reads, yielding one entry per CDR3 protein. Here the sample spans tens of thousands of distinct CDR3 sequences, under 6.5% being singletons. This sample comprised peripheral blood, obtained 60 days after TCRalphabeta/CD19-depleted stem cell transplant. The source is a child younger than two who had a stem cell transplant for acute myeloid leukemia, so the T cells may come from the graft donor.

The table lists this clonotype with many counts. The chain employs TRBV6-6 and TRBJ1-1; the D gene is possibly TRBD1 (6 bases). This CDR3 is 13 amino acids long. Deletions cut 8 bases from V and 7 bases from J, with 17 bases between. The V gene's germline CDR1 is MNHNY and CDR2 SVGAGI (reference sequence). The chain's CDR3 is CASWRGKIGEAFF. As DNA, the CDR3 is TGTGCCAGCTGGAGGGGGAAGATAGGTGAAGCTTTCTTT.

This clonotype has ten or more counts. The CDR3 here is CASSLYRGNQPQHF. The CDR3 nucleotides are TGTGCCAGCAGTTTATACAGGGGGAATCAGCCCCAGCATTTT. The chain carries TRBV28 and TRBJ1-5; 8 positions match TRBD1. V dropped 1 base and J dropped 4; count of bases not matched to a gene: 0. Germline V gives CDR1 MDHEN, CDR2 SYDVKM. The CDR3 totals 14 residues.

The V gene is TRBV6-5, the J gene TRBJ2-7; D not resolved. Germline V gene data show CDR1 as MNHEY and CDR2 as SVGAGI. The V gene lost 5 bases and the J gene lost 0 bases, with 17 bases spanning the gap. This CDR3 comprises 16 residues. The CDR3 nucleotides read TGTGCCAGCAGTCCTCCCTTCGCGGTCAGCTCCTACGAGCAGTACTTC. It encodes CASSPPFAVSSYEQYF.

This clonotype came up many times. The rearrangement joins TRBV20-1 to TRBJ1-5, with TRBD1 as a possible D gene (5 bases). The CDR3 has 17 residues. With 4 bases removed from V and 3 bases from J, the gap between germline ends came to 22 bases. Germline CDR1 DFQATT, CDR2 SNEGSKA (reference sequence). The CDR3 DNA reads as TGCAGTGCTAACCCTCGGGACTCCGTCTTTATCAATCAGCCCCAGCATTTT. Translated, it gives CSANPRDSVFINQPQHF.

This clonotype was seen many times. The rearrangement uses TRBV7-2 and TRBJ2-5; D ambiguous. V gave up 5 bases and J gave up 7 bases, with 11 bases separating them. This CDR3 spans 12 amino acids. In germline, CDR1 is SGHTA, CDR2 FQGNSA. The CDR3 loop reads CASSLRKGTQYF. CDR3 bases: TGTGCCAGCAGCCTAAGGAAAGGGACCCAGTACTTC.

This clonotype has a count of ten or more. The chain joins TRBV10-3 to TRBJ2-2, with TRBD1 identical over 8 bases. Germline V gene sequence: CDR1 ENHRY, CDR2 SYGVKD. Germline trimming cut 4 bases from V and 1 base from J; bases unmatched to any gene: 5. The CDR3 consists of 16 residues. The CDR3 DNA reads as TGTGCCATCAGTGGATTTGGACAGGGGAACACCGGGGAGCTGTTTTTT. Protein sequence: CAISGFGQGNTGELFF.

This clonotype was counted at least ten times. The V gene is TRBV19, the J gene TRBJ2-7; the D gene is possibly TRBD1 (5 bases). V shed 4 bases and J shed 3 bases, with 13 bases lying between them. Germline V gene sequence: CDR1 LNHDA, CDR2 SQIVND (reference sequence). The CDR3 covers 14 residues. The CDR3 bases are TGTGCCAGTAGTACTTTAGCAGGGAACTACGAGCAGTACTTC. Amino acids: CASSTLAGNYEQYF. The full variable domain, its missing parts supplied by reference TRBV19 and TRBJ2-7, is DGGITQSPKYLFRKEGQNVTLSCEQNLNHDAMYWYRQDPGQGLRLIYYSQIVNDFQKGDIAEGYSVSREKKESFPLTVTSAQKNPTAFYLCASSTLAGNYEQYFGPGTRLTVT.

This clonotype was found many times. The V and J genes are TRBV6-5 and TRBJ2-7; weak D call: TRBD1 (6 bases). The CDR3 runs to 13 residues. CDR1 MNHEY and CDR2 SVGAGI come from the germline V gene. V was cut by 4 bases and J by 4 bases, with 11 bases left in between. The CDR3: CASSWTEDYEQYF. CDR3 DNA sequence: TGTGCCAGCAGTTGGACAGAGGATTACGAGCAGTACTTC.

This clonotype was seen repeatedly, ten times or more. This sequence joins TRBV7-2 and TRBJ2-7, with 7 bases fitting TRBD1. Losses at the gene ends were 3 bases for V and 8 bases for J; bases not matched to a gene: 4. The CDR3 runs to 12 residues. Per the germline V gene, CDR1 is SGHTA and CDR2 is FQGNSA. The DNA of the CDR3 is TGTGCCAGCAGCTTCCGACAGGGCCAGCAGTACTTC. Translation gives CASSFRQGQQYF.

This clonotype was detected ten times or more. The chain combines TRBV10-2 with TRBJ2-2, with D possibly matching TRBD2 (5 bases). The V gene lost 0 bases and the J gene lost 4 bases, with 12 bases spanning the gap. This CDR3 region has 16 residues. Germline CDR1 is WSHSY and CDR2 is SAAADI. CDR3 loop: CASSESASWATGELFF. The CDR3 DNA follows: TGCGCCAGCAGTGAGTCCGCTAGCTGGGCCACCGGGGAGCTGTTTTTT.

At least ten counts were recorded for this clonotype. The chain links TRBV11-1 to TRBJ2-4, with D perhaps TRBD1 or TRBD2 (5 bases each). Germline V gives CDR1 SGHAT, CDR2 FQDESV (reference sequence). This CDR3 has 18 residues. Trimming removed 3 bases at V and 0 bases at J, with 18 bases between. In nucleotides, the CDR3 is TGTGCCAGCAGCTTTGAGTCGGGACCGAACTTAGCCAAAAACATTCAGTACTTC. Translated, it gives CASSFESGPNLAKNIQYF. The whole variable domain, filled in from reference TRBV11-1 and TRBJ2-4, reads EAEVAQSPRYKITEKSQAVAFWCDPISGHATLYWYRQILGQGPELLVQFQDESVVDDSQLPKDRFSAERLKGVDSTLKIQPAELGDSAMYLCASSFESGPNLAKNIQYFGAGTRLSVL.

This clonotype showed up many times. The chain couples TRBV19 to TRBJ1-1; D gene unclear. Between the trimmed V and J ends, which lost 4 bases and 10 bases, there was a span of 13 bases. The germline CDR1 and CDR2 sequences are LNHDA and SQIVND (reference sequence). There are 12 residues in the CDR3. The CDR3 reads CASSTKTGRAFF. As DNA, the CDR3 is TGTGCCAGTAGTACCAAGACGGGGAGAGCTTTCTTT. Complete variable domain (other parts from reference TRBV19 and TRBJ1-1): DGGITQSPKYLFRKEGQNVTLSCEQNLNHDAMYWYRQDPGQGLRLIYYSQIVNDFQKGDIAEGYSVSREKKESFPLTVTSAQKNPTAFYLCASSTKTGRAFFGQGTRLTVV.

Remarks on this clonotype: A much bigger clone sits one base away, suggesting this may be a read error. The V call is TRBV13, the J call TRBJ2-5, with 7 bases identical to TRBD1. Germline V gene sequence: CDR1 PRHDT, CDR2 FYEKMQ (reference sequence). This CDR3 has 13 amino acids. Written as DNA, the CDR3 is TGTGCCAGCAGCCAACAGGGGAAGGAGACCCTGTACTTC. Residues: CASSQQGKETLYF. Full variable domain (remainder filled in from reference TRBV13 and TRBJ2-5): AAGVIQSPRHLIKEKRETATLKCYPIPRHDTVYWYQQGPGQDPQFLISFYEKMQSDKGSIPDRFSAQQFSDYHSELNMSSLELGDSALYFCASSQQGKETLYFGPGTRLLVL.

This clonotype was counted many times. The rearrangement links TRBV6-5 to TRBJ2-1; D may be TRBD2 (7 bases). With 7 bases removed from V and 2 bases from J, the gap between germline ends came to 12 bases. CDR1 is MNHEY and CDR2 is SVGAGI in the germline V gene. The CDR3 totals 14 residues. CDR3 nucleotide sequence: TGTGCCAGCACCGACGGGGGGCCCTACAATGAGCAGTTCTTC. Amino acids: CASTDGGPYNEQFF.

This clonotype occurred many times. The chain recombines TRBV9 with TRBJ1-1; TRBD1 is a possible D gene (6 bases). The germline V gene encodes CDR1 SGDLS and CDR2 YYNGEE. Between the trimmed V and J ends, which lost 1 base and 10 bases, there was a span of 17 bases. The CDR3 extends over 14 amino acids. CDR3: CASSVPDGGGRAFF. CDR3 nucleotides: TGTGCCAGCAGCGTACCAGACGGAGGGGGAAGAGCTTTCTTT. The full variable domain, with the rest looked up from reference TRBV9 and TRBJ1-1, is DSGVTQTPKHLITATGQRVTLRCSPRSGDLSVYWYQQSLDQGLQFLIQYYNGEERAKGNILERFSAQQFPDLHSELNLSSLELGDSALYFCASSVPDGGGRAFFGQGTRLTVV.

The table lists this clonotype with many counts. This chain links TRBV5-1 with TRBJ1-4; no reliable D call. V lost 3 bases and J lost 6, with 9 bases in between. The CDR3 loop spans 13 amino acids. From germline, CDR1 is SGHRS and CDR2 YFSETQ. CDR3 nucleotides: TGCGCCAGCAGCTCCAGTGTAGATGAAAAACTGTTTTTT. Its protein product is CASSSSVDEKLFF.

This rearrangement joins TRBV7-9 to TRBJ2-1, with 10 bases identical to TRBD1. V was clipped by 5 bases and J by 4 bases; unmatched bases: 11. The CDR3 contains 17 residues. Germline loops: CDR1 SEHNR, CDR2 FQNEAQ (reference sequence). In DNA form, the CDR3 reads TGTGCCAGCAGCGCATTTCCCGGGACAGGGGTATACAATGAGCAGTTCTTC. Translated, it gives CASSAFPGTGVYNEQFF.

This clonotype was counted many times. V is TRBV7-2 and J is TRBJ1-1; 8 positions match TRBD1. Germline CDR1 and CDR2: SGHTA and FQGNSA. J gave up 0 bases and V 5 bases, and 5 bases lay outside the gene matches. This CDR3 is 15 amino acids long. CDR3 region: CASSPRQGMNTEAFF. Here the CDR3 DNA reads TGTGCCAGCAGCCCCCGACAGGGGATGAACACTGAAGCTTTCTTT.

This clonotype was found many times. The chain carries TRBV29-1 and TRBJ2-2; no definite D call. V was cut by 7 bases and J by 3 bases, with 3 bases left in between. Germline loops: CDR1 SQVTM, CDR2 ANQGSEA. The CDR3 extends over 10 amino acids. DNA for the CDR3: TGCAGCGCTTACACCGGGGAGCTGTTTTTT. It is translated as CSAYTGELFF.

This clonotype was detected ten times or more. This rearrangement joins TRBV20-1 to TRBJ2-1; D not certain. The CDR3 is made up of 14 amino acids. Germline V CDR1 and CDR2: DFQATT, SNEGSKA (reference sequence). V dropped 0 bases and J dropped 2 bases, with 8 bases sitting between them. The CDR3 DNA reads as TGCAGTGCTAGAGATCGAGACACCTACAATGAGCAGTTCTTC. Its translation: CSARDRDTYNEQFF.

In its sample, this clonotype was seen many times. V is TRBV24-1 and J is TRBJ2-3, with D uncertain. The CDR3 runs 15 residues. CDR1 is KGHDR, CDR2 SFDVKD, per germline. The ends were cut back, 10 bases at V and 1 base at J, with 17 bases in the middle. CDR3 sequence reads: CATAPSAVRTDTQYF. For the CDR3, the DNA is TGTGCCACGGCTCCATCAGCCGTACGCACAGATACGCAGTATTTT.

The table lists this clonotype with many counts. V is TRBV20-1 and J is TRBJ1-5; no firm D call. CDR1 is DFQATT, CDR2 SNEGSKA, per germline (reference sequence). V was cut by 6 bases and J by 2 bases, with 11 bases left in between. CDR3 length equals 13 residues. This chain's CDR3 is CSARTGGNQPQHF. CDR3 coding DNA: TGCAGTGCGCGGACTGGGGGCAATCAGCCCCAGCATTTT.

Note on this clonotype: Since a much larger clone is just one base distant, this may be a read error. This sequence joins TRBV7-9 and TRBJ1-1; D unclear. Looked up from germline, CDR1 is SEHNR and CDR2 is FQNEAQ (reference sequence). Trimming pared 7 bases from V and 6 bases from J, leaving 15 bases between. The CDR3 is 13 amino acids. The CDR3: CASIPQGYPEAFF. The CDR3 nucleotides read TGTGCCAGCATCCCCCAAGGATACCCTGAAGCTTTCTTT.

This clonotype was seen many times. The chain employs TRBV5-1 and TRBJ1-1, with 11 bases matching TRBD1. The ends lost 0 bases at V and 8 bases at J; junction bases unmatched: 9. This CDR3 has 16 amino acids. The germline gives CDR1 SGHRS, CDR2 YFSETQ. CDR3 in DNA: TGCGCCAGCAGCTTGGATGGACAGGGGGCGAAACGGGAAGCTTTCTTT. It yields the protein CASSLDGQGAKREAFF.

This clonotype was seen repeatedly, ten times or more. V is TRBV3-1 and J is TRBJ2-7, with 9 bases that match TRBD2. Germline CDR1 reads LGHDT; CDR2 reads YNNKEL (reference sequence). Trimming at V came to 3 bases and at J to 5 bases, leaving 11 bases not matched to a gene. The length of the CDR3 is 16 residues. The DNA of the CDR3 is TGTGCCAGCAGCCATTCCGGCGGGAGGGCCCTCGACGAGCAGTACTTC. It translates to CASSHSGGRALDEQYF.

Ten or more counts support this clonotype. The chain carries TRBV29-1 and TRBJ2-7; 9 nucleotides align to TRBD2. V was clipped by 5 bases and J by 4 bases; unmatched bases: 3. The CDR3 contains 12 residues. Germline V gene sequence: CDR1 SQVTM, CDR2 ANQGSEA. The CDR3 DNA follows: TGCAGCGTTTCGACTAGCGGTTACGAGCAGTACTTC. It codes for CSVSTSGYEQYF.